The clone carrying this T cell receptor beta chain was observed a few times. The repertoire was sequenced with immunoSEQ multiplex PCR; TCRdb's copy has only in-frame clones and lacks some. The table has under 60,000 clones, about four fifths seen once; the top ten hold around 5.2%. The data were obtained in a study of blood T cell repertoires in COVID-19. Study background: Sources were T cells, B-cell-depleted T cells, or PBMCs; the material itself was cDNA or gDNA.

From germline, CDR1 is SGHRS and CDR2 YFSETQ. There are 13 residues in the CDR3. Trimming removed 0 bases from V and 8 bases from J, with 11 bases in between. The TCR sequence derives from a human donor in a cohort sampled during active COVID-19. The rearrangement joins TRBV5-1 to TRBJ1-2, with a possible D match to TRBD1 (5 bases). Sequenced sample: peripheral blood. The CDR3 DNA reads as TGCGCCAGCAGCTTGGTCAGGGCACGCGGCTACACCTTC. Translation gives CASSLVRARGYTF. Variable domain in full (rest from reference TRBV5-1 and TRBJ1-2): KAGVTQTPRYLIKTRGQQVTLSCSPISGHRSVSWYQQTPGQGLQFLFEYFSETQRNKGNFPGRFSGRQFSNSRSEMNVSTLELGDSALYLCASSLVRARGYTFGSGTRLTVV.